Below are 11 T cell receptor beta chains sequenced from a single sample in a study of blood T cell repertoires in COVID-19. Here immunoSEQ multiplex PCR was the method, and the copy in TCRdb shows in-frame clones only, minus some. The sample carries 100,000 to 150,000 clones, approximately 84% recorded once. What was sequenced was peripheral blood. These receptors were taken from a woman of 80 years or more with acute or convalescent COVID-19.

The V call is TRBV6-5, the J call TRBJ2-1, with 15 nucleotides matching TRBD2. The CDR3 is made up of 15 amino acids. Germline trimming cut 5 bases from V and 7 bases from J; bases unmatched to any gene: 3. CDR1 and CDR2 from the germline V gene are MNHEY and SVGAGI. The CDR3 protein is CASSPGTSGRNEQFF. The CDR3 DNA sequence: TGTGCCAGCAGTCCCGGGACTAGCGGGAGGAATGAGCAGTTCTTC.

The chain uses TRBV5-1 and TRBJ2-5; D perhaps matches TRBD2 (6 bases). The CDR3 runs 15 residues. V shed 4 bases and J shed 2 bases, with 15 bases lying between them. Germline V gene data show CDR1 as SGHRS and CDR2 as YFSETQ. The CDR3 here is CASSITAGRQETQYF. The CDR3 DNA reads TGCGCCAGCAGCATCACAGCGGGTCGGCAAGAGACCCAGTACTTC. Combining the CDR3 with reference TRBV5-1 and TRBJ2-5 gives the whole variable domain KAGVTQTPRYLIKTRGQQVTLSCSPISGHRSVSWYQQTPGQGLQFLFEYFSETQRNKGNFPGRFSGRQFSNSRSEMNVSTLELGDSALYLCASSITAGRQETQYFGPGTRLLVL.

The chain employs TRBV7-8 and TRBJ1-1, with a possible D match to TRBD1 (6 bases). V was cut by 3 bases and J by 1 base, with 12 bases left in between. The CDR3 has 15 amino acids. Germline loops: CDR1 SGHVS, CDR2 FQNEAQ. The CDR3 protein is CASSFGGQGNTEAFF. CDR3 DNA sequence: TGTGCCAGCAGCTTCGGGGGGCAGGGGAACACTGAAGCTTTCTTT.

The chain combines TRBV2 with TRBJ1-1, with a possible D match to TRBD1 (5 bases). The CDR3 contains 15 residues. V lost 3 bases to trimming and J lost 5 bases, with 16 bases between them. Germline CDR1 is SNHLY and CDR2 is FYNNEI. The CDR3 is CASSESWGADTEAFF. CDR3 DNA sequence: TGTGCCAGCAGTGAGTCATGGGGCGCGGATACTGAAGCTTTCTTT.

This chain connects TRBV12-5 to TRBJ2-3; D possibly corresponds to TRBD2 (6 bases). This CDR3 has 15 residues. V dropped 5 bases and J dropped 0 bases, with 12 bases sitting between them. CDR1 LGHNT and CDR2 FRNRAP come from the germline V gene. The CDR3 region is CASGPDGSSTDTQYF. CDR3 DNA sequence: TGTGCTAGTGGTCCCGACGGGAGTAGCACAGATACGCAGTATTTT.

CDR3: CATSSGTGNFPYGYTF. The CDR3 nucleotides read TGTGCCACCAGTTCCGGGACAGGGAACTTCCCCTATGGCTACACCTTC. The chain combines TRBV24-1 with TRBJ1-2; 9 bases match TRBD1. V shed 6 bases and J 4 bases; nucleotides not matched to a gene: 11. Looked up from germline, CDR1 is KGHDR and CDR2 is SFDVKD. The CDR3 runs to 16 residues.

The V and J genes are TRBV21-1 and TRBJ1-6. TRBV21-1 is classified as a pseudogene. The CDR3 is made up of 12 amino acids. The CDR3 loop reads CASSLNNSPLHF. CDR3 in DNA: TGTGCCAGCAGCCTTAATAATTCACCCCTCCACTTT.

The CDR3 loop is CASSDGGQGWETQYF. In DNA, the CDR3 is TGCGCCAGCAGTGATGGGGGACAGGGATGGGAGACCCAGTACTTC. The chain couples TRBV10-1 to TRBJ2-5; 9 positions agree with TRBD1. V lost 3 bases to trimming and J lost 5 bases; unmatched junction nucleotides: 7. CDR1 is WNHNN and CDR2 is SYGVQD in the germline V gene (reference sequence). This CDR3 contains 15 residues.

This rearrangement joins TRBV7-2 to TRBJ2-7; 7 nucleotides align to TRBD1. The J segment lost 5 bases and the V segment lost 2 bases, leaving 9 bases of the junction unmatched. CDR3 length: 15 amino acids. Germline V CDR1 and CDR2: SGHTA, FQGNSA. This CDR3 is CASSLSRDRAHEQYF. For the CDR3, the DNA is TGTGCCAGCAGCTTAAGCCGGGACAGAGCTCACGAGCAGTACTTC.

The V call is TRBV6-6, the J call TRBJ1-5; a possible D gene is TRBD1 (5 bases). The V end was cut by 0 bases, the J end by 6 bases, with 9 bases between. The CDR3 is 14 residues long. The germline CDR1 and CDR2 sequences are MNHNY and SVGAGI (reference sequence). The CDR3 sequence is CASSYSTELQPQHF. The CDR3 DNA reads TGTGCCAGCAGTTACTCGACAGAACTTCAGCCCCAGCATTTT.

The rearrangement links TRBV25-1 to TRBJ1-1; D possibly corresponds to TRBD1 (5 bases). From germline, CDR1 is MGHDK and CDR2 SYGVNS. The CDR3 spans 16 residues. The germline V and J ends were trimmed by 6 bases and 6 bases, with 23 bases remaining between them. The DNA of the CDR3 is TGTGCCAGCAGATCCTCTCGGTTGGGGGGTATCTCTGAAGCTTTCTTT. Translated, it gives CASRSSRLGGISEAFF.